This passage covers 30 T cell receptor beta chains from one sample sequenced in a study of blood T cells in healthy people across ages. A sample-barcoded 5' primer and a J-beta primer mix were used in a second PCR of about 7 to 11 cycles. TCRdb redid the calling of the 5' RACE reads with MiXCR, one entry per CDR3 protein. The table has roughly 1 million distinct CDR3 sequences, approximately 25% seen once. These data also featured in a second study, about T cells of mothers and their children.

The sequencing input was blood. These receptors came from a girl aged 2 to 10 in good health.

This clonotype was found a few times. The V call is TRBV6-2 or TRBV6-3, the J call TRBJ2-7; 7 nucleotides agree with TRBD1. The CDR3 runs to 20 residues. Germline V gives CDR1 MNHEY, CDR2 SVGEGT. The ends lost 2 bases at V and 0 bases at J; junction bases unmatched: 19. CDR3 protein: CASSYATTETGRRRSYEQYF. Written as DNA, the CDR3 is TGTGCCAGCAGTTACGCGACGACCGAGACAGGGCGAAGACGCTCCTACGAGCAGTACTTC.

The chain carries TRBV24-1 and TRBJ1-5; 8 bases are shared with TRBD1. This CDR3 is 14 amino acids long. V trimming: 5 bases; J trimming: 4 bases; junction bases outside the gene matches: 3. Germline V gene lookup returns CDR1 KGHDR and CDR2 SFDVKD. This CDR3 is CATSAGGGNQPQHF. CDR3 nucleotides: TGTGCCACCAGTGCAGGGGGCGGAAATCAGCCCCAGCATTTT.

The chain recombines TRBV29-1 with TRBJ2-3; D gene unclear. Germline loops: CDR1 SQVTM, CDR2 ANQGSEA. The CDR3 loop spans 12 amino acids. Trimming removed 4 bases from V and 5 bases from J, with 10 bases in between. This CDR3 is CSVAAGGDTQYF. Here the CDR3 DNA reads TGCAGCGTTGCCGCCGGCGGAGATACGCAGTATTTT.

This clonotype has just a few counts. The CDR3 loop is CASSGQGTQYF. The DNA for the CDR3 is TGTGCCTCCTCGGGCCAGGGAACGCAGTATTTT. The V and J genes are TRBV12-3 or TRBV12-4 and TRBJ2-3; possible D gene TRBD1, 5 bases. The CDR3 sequence is 11 residues long. V was trimmed by 11 bases and J by 9 bases, leaving 15 bases between them.

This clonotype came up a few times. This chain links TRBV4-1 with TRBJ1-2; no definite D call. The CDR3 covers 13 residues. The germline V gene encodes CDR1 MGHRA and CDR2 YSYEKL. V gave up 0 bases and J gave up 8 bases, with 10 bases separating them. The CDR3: CASSQEPLKGYTF. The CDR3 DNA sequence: TGCGCCAGCAGCCAAGAGCCCCTCAAGGGCTACACCTTC.

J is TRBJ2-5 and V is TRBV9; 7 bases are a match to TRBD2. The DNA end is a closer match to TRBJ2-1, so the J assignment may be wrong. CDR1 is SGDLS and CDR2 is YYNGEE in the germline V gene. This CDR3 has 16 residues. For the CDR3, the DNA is TGTGCCAGCAGCGTAGTCGGGCTAGCGGATGACAATGAGCAGTTCTTC. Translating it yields CASSVVGLADDNEQFF.

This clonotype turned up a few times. CDR3 nucleotide sequence: TGTGCCAGCAGTTTAAGTAGACGGCTCTCTGGGGCCAACGTCCTGACTTTC. Protein sequence: CASSLSRRLSGANVLTF. This chain uses TRBV12-3 or TRBV12-4 with TRBJ2-6, with no clear D. The length of the CDR3 is 17 residues. Between the trimmed V and J ends, which lost 2 bases and 0 bases, there was a span of 11 bases.

The CDR3 sequence: CASSLLAGTHNQPQHF. In DNA, the CDR3 is TGTGCCAGCAGCTTATTGGCCGGGACACACAATCAGCCCCAGCATTTT. The chain has TRBV11-2 and TRBJ1-5, with a tentative D call TRBD1 (6 bases). Per the germline V gene, CDR1 is SGHAT and CDR2 is FQNNGV. Trimming stripped 2 bases from V and 3 bases from J, with 14 bases between. The CDR3 runs to 16 residues.

The CDR3 spells CASSLGSGGPEQFF. DNA for the CDR3: TGTGCCAGCAGTTTGGGTAGCGGGGGGCCCGAGCAGTTCTTC. This rearrangement joins TRBV27 to TRBJ2-1; 10 bases line up with TRBD2. CDR3 length: 14 amino acids. CDR1 MNHEY and CDR2 SMNVEV come from the germline V gene (reference sequence). Trimming cost V 3 bases and J 10 bases; bases outside gene matches: 6.

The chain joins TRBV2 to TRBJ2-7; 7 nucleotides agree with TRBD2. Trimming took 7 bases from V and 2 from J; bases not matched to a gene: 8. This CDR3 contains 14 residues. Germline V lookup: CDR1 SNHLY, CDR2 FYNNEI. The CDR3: CASNGRRETYEQYF. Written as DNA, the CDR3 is TGTGCCAGCAATGGGAGGCGGGAGACCTACGAGCAGTACTTC.

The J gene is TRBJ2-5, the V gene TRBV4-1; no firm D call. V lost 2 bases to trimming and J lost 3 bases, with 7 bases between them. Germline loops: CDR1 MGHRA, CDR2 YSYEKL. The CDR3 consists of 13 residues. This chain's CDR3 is CASSQIKEETQYF. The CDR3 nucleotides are TGCGCCAGCAGCCAAATTAAGGAAGAGACCCAGTACTTC.

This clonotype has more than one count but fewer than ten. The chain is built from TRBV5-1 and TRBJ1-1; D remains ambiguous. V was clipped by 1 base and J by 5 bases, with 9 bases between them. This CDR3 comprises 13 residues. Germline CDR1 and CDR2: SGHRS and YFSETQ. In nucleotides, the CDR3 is TGCGCCAGCAGCTTGAGCCGGGTAACTGAAGCTTTCTTT. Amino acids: CASSLSRVTEAFF.

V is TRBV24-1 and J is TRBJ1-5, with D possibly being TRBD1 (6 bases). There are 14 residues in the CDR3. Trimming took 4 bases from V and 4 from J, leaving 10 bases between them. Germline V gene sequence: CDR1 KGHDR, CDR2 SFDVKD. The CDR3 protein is CATSDHRENQPQHF. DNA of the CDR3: TGTGCCACCAGTGACCACAGGGAAAATCAGCCCCAGCATTTT.

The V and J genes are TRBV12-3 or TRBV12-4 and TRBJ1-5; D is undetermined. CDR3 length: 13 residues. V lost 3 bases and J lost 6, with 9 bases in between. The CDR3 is CASSFGGFQPQHF. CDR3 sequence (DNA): TGTGCCAGCAGTTTTGGAGGGTTTCAGCCCCAGCATTTT.

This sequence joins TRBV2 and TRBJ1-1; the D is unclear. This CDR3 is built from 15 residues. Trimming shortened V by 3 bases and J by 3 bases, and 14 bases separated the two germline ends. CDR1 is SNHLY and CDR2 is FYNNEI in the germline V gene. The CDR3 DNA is TGTGCCAGCAGTGATGGACGGGGTTCGTACACTGAAGCTTTCTTT. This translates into CASSDGRGSYTEAFF.

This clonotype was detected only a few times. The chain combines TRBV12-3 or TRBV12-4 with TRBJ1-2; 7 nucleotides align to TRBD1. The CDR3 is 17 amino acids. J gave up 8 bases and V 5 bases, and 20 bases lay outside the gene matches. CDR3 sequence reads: CASSPSIGRDRAKGYTF. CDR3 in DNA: TGTGCCAGCAGTCCATCGATAGGTAGAGACAGGGCGAAGGGCTACACCTTC.

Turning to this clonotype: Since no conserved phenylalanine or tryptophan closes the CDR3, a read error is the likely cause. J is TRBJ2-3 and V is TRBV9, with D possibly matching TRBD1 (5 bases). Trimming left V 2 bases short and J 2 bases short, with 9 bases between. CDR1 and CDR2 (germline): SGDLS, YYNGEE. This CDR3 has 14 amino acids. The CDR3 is CASSVKGNTDTQYL. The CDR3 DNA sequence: TGTGCCAGCAGCGTCAAGGGGAACACAGATACGCAGTATCTT.

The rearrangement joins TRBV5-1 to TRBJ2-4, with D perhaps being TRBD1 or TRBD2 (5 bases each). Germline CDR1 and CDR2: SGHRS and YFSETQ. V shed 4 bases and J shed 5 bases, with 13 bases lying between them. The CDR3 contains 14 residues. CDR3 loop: CASSPGTEQNIQYF. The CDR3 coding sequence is TGCGCCAGCAGCCCAGGGACGGAGCAAAACATTCAGTACTTC.

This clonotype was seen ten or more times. The CDR3 sequence: CAFEKRESPYEQYF. The CDR3 DNA reads TGTGCCTTTGAGAAGCGGGAATCCCCCTACGAGCAGTACTTC. The chain couples TRBV2 to TRBJ2-7; 7 bases align to TRBD2. Germline CDR1 is SNHLY and CDR2 is FYNNEI. V shed 11 bases, J shed 2 bases, and the junction held 12 bases outside the gene matches. The CDR3 length is 14 residues.

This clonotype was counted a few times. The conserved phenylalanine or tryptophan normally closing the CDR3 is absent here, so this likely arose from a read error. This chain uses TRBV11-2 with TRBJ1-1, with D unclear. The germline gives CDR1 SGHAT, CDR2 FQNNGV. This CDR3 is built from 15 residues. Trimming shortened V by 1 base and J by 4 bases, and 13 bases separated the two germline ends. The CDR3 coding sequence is TGTGCCAGCAGCTTAGTCGAAGTGTTCAGCACTGAAGCTTTCCTT. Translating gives CASSLVEVFSTEAFL.

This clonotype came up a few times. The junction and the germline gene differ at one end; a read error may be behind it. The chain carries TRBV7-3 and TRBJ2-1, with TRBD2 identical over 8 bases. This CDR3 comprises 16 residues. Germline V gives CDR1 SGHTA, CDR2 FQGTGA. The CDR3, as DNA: TGCGCCAGCAGCTTAACGATGATAGCGGGAAGGAATGAGCAGTTCTTC. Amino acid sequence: CASSLTMIAGRNEQFF.

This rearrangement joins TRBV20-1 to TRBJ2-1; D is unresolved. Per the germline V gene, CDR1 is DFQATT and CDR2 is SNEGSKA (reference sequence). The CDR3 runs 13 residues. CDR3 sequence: CLINMATRNEQFF. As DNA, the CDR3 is TGCTTAATAAACATGGCTACCAGAAATGAGCAGTTCTTC.

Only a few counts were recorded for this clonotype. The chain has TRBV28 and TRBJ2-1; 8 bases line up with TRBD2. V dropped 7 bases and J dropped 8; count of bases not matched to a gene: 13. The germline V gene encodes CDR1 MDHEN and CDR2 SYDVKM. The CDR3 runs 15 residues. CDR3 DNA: TGTGCCAGCAATCTACCGGGAGGGCCACGGGATGAGCAGTTCTTC. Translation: CASNLPGGPRDEQFF.

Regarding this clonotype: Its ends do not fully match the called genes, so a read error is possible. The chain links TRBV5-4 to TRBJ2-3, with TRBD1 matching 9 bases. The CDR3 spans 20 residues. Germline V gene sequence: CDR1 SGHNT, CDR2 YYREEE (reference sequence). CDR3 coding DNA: TGTGCTAGCAGCTTTGATGGCCTTACTTCTCGACAGGGGGACACAGATACGCAGTATTTT. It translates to CASSFDGLTSRQGDTDTQYF.

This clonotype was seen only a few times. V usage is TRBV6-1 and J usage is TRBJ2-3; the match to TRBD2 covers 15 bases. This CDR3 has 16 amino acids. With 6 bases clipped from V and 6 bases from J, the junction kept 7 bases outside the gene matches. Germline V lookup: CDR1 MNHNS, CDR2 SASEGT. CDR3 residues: CASRTGLAGGTDTQYF. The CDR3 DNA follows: TGTGCCAGCAGGACCGGACTAGCGGGAGGGACGGATACGCAGTATTTT.

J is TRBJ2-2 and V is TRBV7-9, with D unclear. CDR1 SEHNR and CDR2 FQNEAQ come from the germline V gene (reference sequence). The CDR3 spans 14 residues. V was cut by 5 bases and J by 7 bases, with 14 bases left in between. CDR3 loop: CASSLDATGGELFF. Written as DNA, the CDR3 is TGTGCCAGCAGCCTGGACGCGACGGGCGGGGAGCTGTTTTTT.

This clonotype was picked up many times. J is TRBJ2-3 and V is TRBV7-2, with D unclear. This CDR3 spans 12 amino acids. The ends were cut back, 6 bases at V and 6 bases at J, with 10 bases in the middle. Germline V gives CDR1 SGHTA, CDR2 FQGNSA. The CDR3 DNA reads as TGTGCCAGCAGTTTATATGGGGATACGCAGTATTTT. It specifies CASSLYGDTQYF.

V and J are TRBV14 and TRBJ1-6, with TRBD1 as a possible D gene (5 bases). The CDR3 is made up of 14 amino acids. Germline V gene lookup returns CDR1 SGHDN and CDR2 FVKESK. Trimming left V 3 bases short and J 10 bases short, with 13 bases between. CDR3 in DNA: TGTGCCAGCAGCCACCAGGGTAGAGGGTCACCCCTCCACTTT. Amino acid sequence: CASSHQGRGSPLHF.

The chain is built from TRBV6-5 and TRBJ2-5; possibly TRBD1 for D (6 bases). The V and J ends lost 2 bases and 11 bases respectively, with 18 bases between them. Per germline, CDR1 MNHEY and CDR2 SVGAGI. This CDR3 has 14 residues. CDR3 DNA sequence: TGTGCCAGCAGTTACCAACAGACAGGAAGAGAGCAGTACTTC. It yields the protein CASSYQQTGREQYF.

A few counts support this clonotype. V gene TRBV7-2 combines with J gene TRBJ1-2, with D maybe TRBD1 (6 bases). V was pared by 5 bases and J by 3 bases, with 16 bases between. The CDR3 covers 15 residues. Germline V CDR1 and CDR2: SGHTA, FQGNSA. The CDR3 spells CASSPGGAGDYGYTF. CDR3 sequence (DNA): TGTGCCAGCAGCCCCGGTGGGGCAGGGGACTATGGCTACACCTTC. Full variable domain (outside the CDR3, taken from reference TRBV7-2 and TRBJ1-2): GAGVSQSPSNKVTEKGKDVELRCDPISGHTALYWYRQSLGQGLEFLIYFQGNSAPDKSGLPSDRFSAERTGGSVSTLTIQRTQQEDSAVYLCASSPGGAGDYGYTFGSGTRLTVV.